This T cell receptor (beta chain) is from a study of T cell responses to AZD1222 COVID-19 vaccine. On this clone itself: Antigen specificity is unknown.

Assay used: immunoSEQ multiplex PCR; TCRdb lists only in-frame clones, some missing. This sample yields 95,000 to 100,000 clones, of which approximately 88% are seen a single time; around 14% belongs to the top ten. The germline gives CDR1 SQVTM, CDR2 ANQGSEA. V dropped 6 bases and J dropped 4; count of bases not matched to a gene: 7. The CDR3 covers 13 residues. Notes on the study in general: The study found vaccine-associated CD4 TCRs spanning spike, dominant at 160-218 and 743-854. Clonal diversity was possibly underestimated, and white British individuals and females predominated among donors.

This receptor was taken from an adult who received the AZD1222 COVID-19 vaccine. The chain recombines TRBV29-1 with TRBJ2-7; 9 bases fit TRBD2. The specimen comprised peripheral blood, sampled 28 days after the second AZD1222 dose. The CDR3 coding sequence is TGCAGCGTCCAACTAGCGGGCCTATACGAGCAGTACTTC. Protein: CSVQLAGLYEQYF.